This is a list of T cell receptor beta chains from one sample in a study of blood T cell repertoires in COVID-19. Sequencing used immunoSEQ multiplex PCR; TCRdb keeps in-frame clones, though not all of them. The repertoire holds roughly 230,000 clones, with about 83% as singletons. The sample comprised peripheral blood. These receptors all come from a human donor in a cohort sampled during active COVID-19. CDR3s include the opening cysteine and the closing phenylalanine or tryptophan. D genes are given only for firm matches. Clone sizes are given selectively: once, few, many, or a class where the clone is expanded.

TRBV2,14,NA,NA,TRBJ1-1,TGTGCCAGCAGTGATCTGGGCAGGGACACTGAAGCTTTCTTT,CASSDLGRDTEAFF
TRBV6-1,15,once,TRBD1,TRBJ1-2,TGTGCCAGCAGTGAGTGGACAGGGATGAACTATGGCTACACCTTC,CASSEWTGMNYGYTF
TRBV5-1,14,NA,NA,TRBJ2-5,TGCGCCAGCAGCTTGGGATGGGCACAAGAGACCCAGTACTTC,CASSLGWAQETQYF
TRBV5-1,17,NA,TRBD2,TRBJ2-1,TGCGCCAGCAGCTTGGTTTCGACTAGCGGGAGGGCCGATGAGCAGTTCTTC,CASSLVSTSGRADEQFF
TRBV7-2,12,NA,NA,TRBJ1-1,TGTGCCAGCAGCTTAGAGCCCGCTGGAGCTTTCTTT,CASSLEPAGAFF
TRBV5-1,14,NA,TRBD1,TRBJ2-1,TGCGCCAGCAGCTCGGGACAGGTGGTGAATGAGCAGTTCTTC,CASSSGQVVNEQFF
TRBV27,15,NA,NA,TRBJ1-2,TGTGCCAGCAGTTTAGAGGTCGCAGGGATCTATGGCTACACCTTC,CASSLEVAGIYGYTF
TRBV24-1,11,NA,NA,TRBJ2-1,TGTGCCACCAGTGATTCCCTCGAGCAGTTCTTC,CATSDSLEQFF
TRBV9,19,NA,TRBD1,TRBJ1-3,TGTGCCAGCAGCACGCCACCGGGGACAGGGAGTGGGTCTGGAAACACCATATATTTT,CASSTPPGTGSGSGNTIYF
TRBV9,15,NA,TRBD1,TRBJ2-3,TGTGCCAGCAGCGCCGGGACAGGGGGCCCAGATACGCAGTATTTT,CASSAGTGGPDTQYF
TRBV3-1/TRBV3-2,19,once,TRBD2,TRBJ2-3,TGTGCCAGCAGCCAAGGATTAGCGGGGGGGCTGGTCGTCACAGATACGCAGTATTTT,CASSQGLAGGLVVTDTQYF
TRBV19,17,NA,TRBD2,TRBJ2-1,TGTGCCAGTAGTTTCCCTCGGGGAGCGGGAGTTAAAAATGAGCAGTTCTTC,CASSFPRGAGVKNEQFF
TRBV4-1,16,NA,NA,TRBJ2-2,TGCGCCAGCAGCCAAGAGGGCAGGGGAATCACCGGGGAGCTGTTTTTT,CASSQEGRGITGELFF
TRBV28,11,NA,NA,TRBJ2-3,TGTGCCAGCAGTGGCCCAGATACGCAGTATTTT,CASSGPDTQYF
TRBV28,13,NA,NA,TRBJ2-1,TGTGCCAGCAAGGGGGAGGGCCTTTATGAGCAGTTCTTC,CASKGEGLYEQFF
TRBV7-9,12,NA,TRBD1,TRBJ2-7,TGTGCCAGCAGCCCACAGGGGGGCAAGCAGTACTTC,CASSPQGGKQYF
TRBV5-1,15,NA,TRBD2,TRBJ2-3,TGCGCCAGCAGCTTAGCGGGAGCGGGCACAGATACGCAGTATTTT,CASSLAGAGTDTQYF
TRBV27,13,NA,NA,TRBJ2-3,TGTGCCAGCAGTCGACGAGAGGGAGATACGCAGTATTTT,CASSRREGDTQYF
TRBV7-9,15,once,TRBD1,TRBJ2-5,TGTGCCAGCAGGACCAGGGGGCCGGGGAAAGAGACCCAGTACTTC,CASRTRGPGKETQYF
TRBV30,15,few,NA,TRBJ2-1,TGTGCCTGGAGTTTCAGGGGGGCTTCCTACAATGAGCAGTTCTTC,CAWSFRGASYNEQFF
TRBV4-2,16,NA,TRBD1,TRBJ2-7,TGTGCCAGCAGCCAAGGACAGGGGGCCAACTACTACGAGCAGTACTTC,CASSQGQGANYYEQYF
TRBV4-1,21,NA,TRBD2,TRBJ2-7,TGCGCCAGCAGCCTCCGGAGCCCGGGTGGACTAGCGGGAGGGCCTGACAACGAGCAGTACTTC,CASSLRSPGGLAGGPDNEQYF
TRBV9,15,NA,TRBD1,TRBJ2-7,TGTGCCAGCAGCGTATCAACAGGGGTTCCTTACGAGCAGTACTTC,CASSVSTGVPYEQYF
TRBV28,12,NA,TRBD2,TRBJ2-5,TGTGCCAGCTCCAGCGGGAAAGAGACCCAGTACTTC,CASSSGKETQYF
TRBV5-1,16,few,TRBD2,TRBJ2-1,TGCGCCAGCAGCTTGGGCGGGACTAGCGATTCCAATGAGCAGTTCTTC,CASSLGGTSDSNEQFF
TRBV24-1,15,NA,NA,TRBJ2-2,TGTGCCACCAGTGACCCGACAGTAAACACCGGGGAGCTGTTTTTT,CATSDPTVNTGELFF
TRBV11-2,15,NA,TRBD2,TRBJ2-7,TGTGCCAGCAGCCCTGCTGGCGGGAGGGTTCTCGAGCAGTACTTC,CASSPAGGRVLEQYF
TRBV9,14,NA,TRBD1,TRBJ1-1,TGTGCCAGCAGCCCACAGGGGGCGCAGGGAGAAGCTTTCTTT,CASSPQGAQGEAFF
TRBV2,13,few,NA,TRBJ1-1,TGTGCCAGCGCTCCGGAGGGAAACACTGAAGCTTTCTTT,CASAPEGNTEAFF
TRBV28,17,NA,NA,TRBJ2-3,TGTGCCAGCAGTTCCGCCAGGGGGTGGGGGGGCACAGATACGCAGTATTTT,CASSSARGWGGTDTQYF
TRBV5-1,14,NA,NA,TRBJ1-2,TGCGCCAGCAGCTTGGAAGTACTTAACTATGGCTACACCTTC,CASSLEVLNYGYTF